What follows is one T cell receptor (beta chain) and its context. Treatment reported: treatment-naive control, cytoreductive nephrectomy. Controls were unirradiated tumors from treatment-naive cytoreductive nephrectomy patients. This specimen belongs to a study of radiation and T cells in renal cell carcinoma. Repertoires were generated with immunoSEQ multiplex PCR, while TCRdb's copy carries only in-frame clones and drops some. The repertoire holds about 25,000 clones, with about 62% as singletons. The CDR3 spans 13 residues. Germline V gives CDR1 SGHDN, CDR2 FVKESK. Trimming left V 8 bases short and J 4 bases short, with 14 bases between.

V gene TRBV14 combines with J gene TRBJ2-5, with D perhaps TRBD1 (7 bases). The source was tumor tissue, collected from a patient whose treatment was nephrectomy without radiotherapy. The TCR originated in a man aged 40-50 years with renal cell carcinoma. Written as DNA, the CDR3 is TGTGCCAGCTCACAGGGGAGGTTAGAGACCCAGTACTTC. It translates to CASSQGRLETQYF.